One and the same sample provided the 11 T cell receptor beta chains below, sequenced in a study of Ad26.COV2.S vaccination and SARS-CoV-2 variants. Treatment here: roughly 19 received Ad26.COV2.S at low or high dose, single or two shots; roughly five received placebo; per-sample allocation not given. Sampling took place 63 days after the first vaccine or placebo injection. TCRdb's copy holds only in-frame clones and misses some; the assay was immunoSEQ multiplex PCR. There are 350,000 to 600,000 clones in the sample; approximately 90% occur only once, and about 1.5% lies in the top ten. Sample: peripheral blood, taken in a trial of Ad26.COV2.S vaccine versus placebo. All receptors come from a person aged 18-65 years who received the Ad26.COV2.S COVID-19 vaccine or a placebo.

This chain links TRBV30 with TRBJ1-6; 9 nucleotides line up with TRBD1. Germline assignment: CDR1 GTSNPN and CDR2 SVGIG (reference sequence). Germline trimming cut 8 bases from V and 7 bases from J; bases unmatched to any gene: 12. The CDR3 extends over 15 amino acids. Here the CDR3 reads CAGGTGRPLNSPLHF. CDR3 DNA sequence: TGTGCCGGAGGGACAGGGAGGCCCTTAAATTCACCCCTCCACTTT.

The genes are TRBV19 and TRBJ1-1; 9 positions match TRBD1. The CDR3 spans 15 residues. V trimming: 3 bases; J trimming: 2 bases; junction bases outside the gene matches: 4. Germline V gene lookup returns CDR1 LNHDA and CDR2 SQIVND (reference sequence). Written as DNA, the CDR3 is TGTGCCAGTAGTATGGGGGACAGGGTAAACACTGAAGCTTTCTTT. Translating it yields CASSMGDRVNTEAFF.

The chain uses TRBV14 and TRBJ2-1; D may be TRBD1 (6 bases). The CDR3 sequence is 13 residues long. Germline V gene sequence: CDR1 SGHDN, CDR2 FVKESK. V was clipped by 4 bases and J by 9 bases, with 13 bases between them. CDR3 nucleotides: TGTGCCAGCAGCCGAACCACCAGGGGTGAGCAGTTCTTC. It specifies CASSRTTRGEQFF.

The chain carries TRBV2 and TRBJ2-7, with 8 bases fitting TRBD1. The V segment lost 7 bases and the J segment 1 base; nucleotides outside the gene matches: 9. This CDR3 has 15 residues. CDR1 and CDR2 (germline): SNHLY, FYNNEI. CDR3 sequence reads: CASTTPGQGSYEQYF. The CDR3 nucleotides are TGTGCCAGCACCACTCCTGGACAGGGATCCTACGAGCAGTACTTC. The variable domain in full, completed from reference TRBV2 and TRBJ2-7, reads EPEVTQTPSHQVTQMGQEVILRCVPISNHLYFYWYRQILGQKVEFLVSFYNNEISEKSEIFDDQFSVERPDGSNFTLKIRSTKLEDSAMYFCASTTPGQGSYEQYFGPGTRLTVT.

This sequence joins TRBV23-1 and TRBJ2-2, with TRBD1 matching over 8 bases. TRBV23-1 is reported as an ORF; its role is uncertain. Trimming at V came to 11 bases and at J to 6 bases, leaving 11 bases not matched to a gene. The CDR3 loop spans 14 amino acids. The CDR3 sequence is CAVDRAESAGELFF. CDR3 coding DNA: TGCGCCGTGGACAGGGCAGAGAGCGCCGGGGAGCTGTTTTTT.

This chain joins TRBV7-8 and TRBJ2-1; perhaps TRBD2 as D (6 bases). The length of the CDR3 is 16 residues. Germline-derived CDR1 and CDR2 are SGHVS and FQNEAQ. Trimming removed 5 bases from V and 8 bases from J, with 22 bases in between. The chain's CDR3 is CASSPFGSGRTHEQFF. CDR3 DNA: TGTGCCAGCAGCCCCTTTGGCAGTGGGAGGACCCATGAGCAGTTCTTC.

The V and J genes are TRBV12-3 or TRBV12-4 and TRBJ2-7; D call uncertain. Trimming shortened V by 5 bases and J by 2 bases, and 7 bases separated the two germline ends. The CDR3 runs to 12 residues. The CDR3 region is CASSRITYEQYF. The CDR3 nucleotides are TGTGCCAGCAGTAGGATCACCTACGAGCAGTACTTC.

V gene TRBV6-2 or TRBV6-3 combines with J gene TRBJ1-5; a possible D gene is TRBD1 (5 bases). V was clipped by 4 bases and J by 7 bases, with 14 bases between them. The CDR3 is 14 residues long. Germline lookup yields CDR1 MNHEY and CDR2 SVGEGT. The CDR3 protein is CASSSSREGQPQHF. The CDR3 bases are TGTGCCAGCAGTTCATCCAGGGAGGGACAGCCCCAGCATTTT.

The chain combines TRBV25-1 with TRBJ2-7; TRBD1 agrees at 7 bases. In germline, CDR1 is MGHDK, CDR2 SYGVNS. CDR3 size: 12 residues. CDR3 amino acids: CAPPGQTYEQYF. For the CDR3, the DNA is TGTGCACCCCCGGGACAGACCTACGAGCAGTACTTC.

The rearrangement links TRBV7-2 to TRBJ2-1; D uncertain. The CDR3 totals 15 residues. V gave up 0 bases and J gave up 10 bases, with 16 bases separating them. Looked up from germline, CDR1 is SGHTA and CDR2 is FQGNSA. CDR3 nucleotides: TGTGCCAGCAGCTTAGCCGCCTTTGAGCTCCGCGAGCAGTTCTTC. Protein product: CASSLAAFELREQFF.

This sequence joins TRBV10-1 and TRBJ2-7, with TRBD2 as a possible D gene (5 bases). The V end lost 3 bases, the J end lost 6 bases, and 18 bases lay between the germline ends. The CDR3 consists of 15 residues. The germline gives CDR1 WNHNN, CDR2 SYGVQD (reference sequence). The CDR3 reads CASSDMPGWTGEQYF. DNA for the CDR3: TGCGCCAGCAGTGATATGCCAGGTTGGACTGGCGAGCAGTACTTC.